What follows are 13 T cell receptor beta chains derived from one specimen sequenced in a study of blood T cell repertoires in COVID-19. Method: immunoSEQ multiplex PCR; TCRdb's copy keeps in-frame clones and lacks some. The data show 150,000 to 200,000 clones, with 94% seen just once and 0.76% held by the top ten. Source material: peripheral blood. Receptors originate from a man aged 25 to 40 with COVID-19, enrolled during active disease.

The chain is built from TRBV6-1 and TRBJ1-2, with 7 nucleotides matching TRBD1. Unmatched junction bases numbered 10, after V lost 1 base and J lost 14 bases. This CDR3 comprises 13 residues. CDR1 and CDR2 from the germline V gene are MNHNS and SASEGT. The CDR3 reads CASSEGARGAATF. CDR3 in DNA: TGTGCCAGCAGTGAAGGGGCCAGGGGGGCCGCTACCTTC.

The chain carries TRBV5-6 and TRBJ1-5; 7 nucleotides match TRBD1. The V gene end was trimmed by 2 bases and the J gene end by 4 bases; junction bases not matched to a gene: 9. The germline gives CDR1 SGHDT, CDR2 YYEEEE. The CDR3 consists of 16 residues. The CDR3 sequence: CASSFQTGARNQPQHF. The DNA for the CDR3 is TGTGCCAGCAGCTTCCAAACAGGGGCCAGGAATCAGCCCCAGCATTTT.

The V gene is TRBV2, the J gene TRBJ2-3, with TRBD2 matching 9 bases. Germline values: CDR1 SNHLY, CDR2 FYNNEI. This CDR3 has 19 amino acids. The junction had 16 bases not matched to a gene; V was cut back by 2 bases and J by 4 bases. CDR3 nucleotide sequence: TGTGCCAGCAGTGAACGGACTAGCGTCGGGCTTCTGGTCCCAGATACGCAGTATTTT. Translating gives CASSERTSVGLLVPDTQYF.

V and J are TRBV7-6 and TRBJ1-4, with a weak D call TRBD1 (5 bases). The CDR3 has 16 residues. V lost 1 base and J 7 bases, leaving 16 bases between the germline ends. Germline-derived CDR1 and CDR2 are SGHVS and FNYEAQ. CDR3 in amino acids: CASSLDRGTGTEKLFF. DNA of the CDR3: TGTGCCAGCAGCTTAGACCGGGGGACGGGTACTGAAAAACTGTTTTTT.

The genes are TRBV6-5 and TRBJ2-5; 10 positions agree with TRBD2. Germline V lookup: CDR1 MNHEY, CDR2 SVGAGI. V lost 7 bases, J lost 2 bases, and 1 base stayed unmatched. This CDR3 is 13 amino acids long. CDR3: CASIAGGQETQYF. The CDR3 DNA is TGTGCCAGCATAGCGGGGGGTCAAGAGACCCAGTACTTC.

The V gene is TRBV3-1 (or the pseudogene TRBV3-2), the J gene TRBJ1-1; D is unclear. The V end lost 2 bases, the J end lost 0 bases, and 7 bases lay between the germline ends. The germline CDR1 and CDR2 sequences are LGHDT and YNNKEL (reference sequence). The CDR3 spans 14 residues. CDR3 sequence (DNA): TGTGCCAGCAGCCAAAGATACATGAACACTGAAGCTTTCTTT. Translated, it gives CASSQRYMNTEAFF.

V is TRBV11-3 and J is TRBJ2-7; possibly TRBD1 for D (6 bases). The germline V gene encodes CDR1 SGHNT and CDR2 YENEEA. The CDR3 consists of 13 residues. Trimming removed 0 bases at V and 3 bases at J, with 6 bases between. The CDR3 loop is CASSLEQGYEQYF. The CDR3, as DNA: TGTGCCAGCAGCTTAGAACAGGGCTACGAGCAGTACTTC.

V gene TRBV2 combines with J gene TRBJ1-5, with TRBD1 matching 7 bases. The V segment lost 2 bases and the J segment 6 bases; nucleotides outside the gene matches: 4. Germline V lookup: CDR1 SNHLY, CDR2 FYNNEI. The CDR3 is made up of 14 amino acids. The CDR3 DNA reads TGTGCCAGCAGTGAACTCCAGGGGGGTCAGCCCCAGCATTTT. It encodes CASSELQGGQPQHF. Based on the CDR3 plus reference TRBV2 and TRBJ1-5, the full variable domain is EPEVTQTPSHQVTQMGQEVILRCVPISNHLYFYWYRQILGQKVEFLVSFYNNEISEKSEIFDDQFSVERPDGSNFTLKIRSTKLEDSAMYFCASSELQGGQPQHFGDGTRLSIL.

The chain uses TRBV3-1 (or the pseudogene TRBV3-2) and TRBJ2-2; unclear D gene. The CDR3 loop spans 14 amino acids. Trimming left V 0 bases short and J 1 base short, with 3 bases between. The germline V gene encodes CDR1 LGHDT and CDR2 YNNKEL (reference sequence). The CDR3 loop is CASSQDMNTGELFF. The CDR3 bases are TGTGCCAGCAGCCAAGATATGAACACCGGGGAGCTGTTTTTT.

The V gene is TRBV6-5, the J gene TRBJ1-2; D might be TRBD1 (6 bases). V shed 7 bases and J shed 4 bases, with 16 bases lying between them. The CDR3 has 14 amino acids. Germline values: CDR1 MNHEY, CDR2 SVGAGI. The CDR3 is CASTAAGGGYGYTF. For the CDR3, the DNA is TGTGCCAGCACCGCAGCGGGGGGCGGCTATGGCTACACCTTC.

The chain couples TRBV6-5 to TRBJ1-1, with D unresolved. V lost 1 base, J lost 0 bases, and 6 bases lay in between. The germline V gene has CDR1 MNHEY and CDR2 SVGAGI. The CDR3 sequence is 14 residues long. CDR3 in DNA: TGTGCCAGCAGTTACTTTGCGGTGAACACTGAAGCTTTCTTT. Amino acids: CASSYFAVNTEAFF.

V gene TRBV7-9 combines with J gene TRBJ2-5, with 10 nucleotides matching TRBD1. This CDR3 region has 16 residues. Per the germline V gene, CDR1 is SEHNR and CDR2 is FQNEAQ (reference sequence). Trimming took 1 base from V and 1 from J; bases not matched to a gene: 3. The CDR3 loop reads CASSLGTGGAQETQYF. The CDR3 coding sequence is TGTGCCAGCAGCTTAGGGACAGGGGGGGCCCAAGAGACCCAGTACTTC.

This clone was detected once. The chain recombines TRBV7-9 with TRBJ2-7; TRBD1 aligns across 10 bases. The junction had 4 bases not matched to a gene; V was cut back by 11 bases and J by 3 bases. The length of the CDR3 is 12 residues. In germline, CDR1 is SEHNR, CDR2 FQNEAQ (reference sequence). Here the CDR3 reads CAGGDRGYEQYF. The CDR3 bases are TGTGCCGGAGGGGACAGGGGCTACGAGCAGTACTTC. The complete variable domain, with remaining parts taken from reference TRBV7-9 and TRBJ2-7, reads DTGVSQNPRHKITKRGQNVTFRCDPISEHNRLYWYRQTLGQGPEFLTYFQNEAQLEKSRLLSDRFSAERPKGSFSTLEIQRTEQGDSAMYLCAGGDRGYEQYFGPGTRLTVT.